Below, 17 T cell receptor beta chains from the same sample are listed, as sequenced in a study of T cell responses to AZD1222 COVID-19 vaccine. The method was immunoSEQ multiplex PCR; TCRdb's version includes in-frame clones alone and lacks a portion of them. Of about 110,000 clones listed, approximately 90% are singletons. This material consisted of peripheral blood, taken on day 0 of AZD1222 vaccination. These receptors came from an adult in good health.

The genes are TRBV28 and TRBJ1-2; D possibly corresponds to TRBD1 (6 bases). The V end was cut by 3 bases, the J end by 3 bases, with 11 bases between. The CDR3 consists of 14 residues. Germline values: CDR1 MDHEN, CDR2 SYDVKM. The chain's CDR3 is CASSLVRGHYGYTF. The CDR3 nucleotides read TGTGCCAGCAGTTTGGTCAGGGGCCACTATGGCTACACCTTC.

This chain connects TRBV27 to TRBJ1-5; tentatively, D is TRBD1 (5 bases). V lost 5 bases to trimming and J lost 1 base, with 15 bases between them. Germline V lookup: CDR1 MNHEY, CDR2 SMNVEV (reference sequence). The CDR3 spans 16 residues. CDR3: CASSPLGTPSNQPQHF. CDR3 coding DNA: TGTGCCAGCAGTCCCCTAGGGACTCCCAGCAATCAGCCCCAGCATTTT.

The rearrangement links TRBV28 to TRBJ1-6; weak D call: TRBD1 (6 bases). Germline-derived CDR1 and CDR2 are MDHEN and SYDVKM. The CDR3 spans 11 residues. V lost 7 bases, J lost 17 bases, and 15 bases lay in between. CDR3: CASKGDWTVHF. DNA of the CDR3: TGTGCCAGCAAAGGCGATTGGACAGTCCACTTT.

This clone was observed a single time. The chain uses TRBV4-1 and TRBJ2-1, with a weak D call TRBD1 (6 bases). The CDR3 totals 18 residues. From germline, CDR1 is MGHRA and CDR2 YSYEKL. Trimming cost V 1 base and J 2 bases, with 18 bases left between them. The CDR3 DNA sequence: TGCGCCAGCAGCCAAGGGGGGACATCAGGGGCCGCCTACAATGAGCAGTTCTTC. Translated, it gives CASSQGGTSGAAYNEQFF.

The rearrangement links TRBV29-1 to TRBJ2-2, with 8 bases fitting TRBD1. The trim removed 4 bases at V and 5 bases at J, leaving 3 bases unmatched. CDR1 is SQVTM and CDR2 is ANQGSEA in the germline V gene. This CDR3 is 13 amino acids long. CDR3 in DNA: TGCAGCGTTGGGACAGGGAGGACCGGGGAGCTGTTTTTT. Translation: CSVGTGRTGELFF.

The count of this clone is one. This chain joins TRBV5-8 and TRBJ1-2; tentatively, D is TRBD1 (6 bases). The CDR3 contains 13 residues. V gave up 4 bases and J gave up 3 bases, with 10 bases separating them. Germline loops: CDR1 SGHTS, CDR2 YDEGEE. The CDR3 bases are TGTGCCAGCAGCGAGGACAGTTACTATGGCTACACCTTC. Translated, it gives CASSEDSYYGYTF.

The table lists this clone with a count of one. This rearrangement joins TRBV19 to TRBJ2-1; the D is unclear. The CDR3 is 12 residues long. V lost 6 bases to trimming and J lost 8 bases, with 11 bases between them. CDR1 is LNHDA and CDR2 is SQIVND in the germline V gene (reference sequence). For the CDR3, the DNA is TGTGCCAGTAGCCCCGCCAAATATGAGCAGTTCTTC. As protein: CASSPAKYEQFF.

The chain has TRBV6-5 and TRBJ2-3; TRBD2 agrees at 11 bases. The V and J ends lost 8 bases and 3 bases, in that order; junction bases with no gene match: 1. The CDR3 runs 13 residues. Germline V gives CDR1 MNHEY, CDR2 SVGAGI. In nucleotides, the CDR3 is TGTGCCAGCCGACTAGCGGGGACAGATACGCAGTATTTT. This gives the protein CASRLAGTDTQYF.

V is TRBV3-1 (or the pseudogene TRBV3-2) and J is TRBJ2-3; 10 bases align to TRBD2. V dropped 0 bases and J dropped 1; count of bases not matched to a gene: 1. Germline lookup yields CDR1 LGHDT and CDR2 YNNKEL (reference sequence). The CDR3 runs to 16 residues. CDR3 in DNA: TGTGCCAGCAGCCAAGAGACTAGCGGGCGCACAGATACGCAGTATTTT. It codes for CASSQETSGRTDTQYF.

The rearrangement links TRBV4-2 to TRBJ2-2; 9 nucleotides match TRBD2. Losses at the gene ends were 10 bases for V and 4 bases for J; bases not matched to a gene: 10. Germline CDR1 reads LGHNA; CDR2 reads YNFKEQ. CDR3 length equals 15 residues. The DNA for the CDR3 is TGTGCCACCCACCCAGCGGGGGGAGGCACCGGGGAGCTGTTTTTT. Its translation: CATHPAGGGTGELFF.

This sequence joins TRBV28 and TRBJ1-2; TRBD1 matches at 9 bases. The V segment lost 6 bases and the J segment 4 bases; nucleotides outside the gene matches: 12. The CDR3 totals 16 residues. CDR1 is MDHEN, CDR2 SYDVKM, per germline. This CDR3 is CASSQYTGGVGYGYTF. The CDR3, as DNA: TGTGCCAGCAGCCAATACACAGGGGGCGTAGGCTATGGCTACACCTTC.

The chain joins TRBV11-2 to TRBJ2-7; D gene uncertain. Germline loops: CDR1 SGHAT, CDR2 FQNNGV. This CDR3 is built from 13 residues. The V end lost 0 bases, the J end lost 5 bases, and 8 bases lay between the germline ends. The CDR3 spells CASSLDLRDEQYF. CDR3 in DNA: TGTGCCAGCAGCTTAGATCTAAGGGACGAGCAGTACTTC.

The chain carries TRBV27 and TRBJ1-1; D perhaps matches TRBD1 (5 bases). CDR3 size: 14 residues. Trimming pared 2 bases from V and 4 bases from J, leaving 11 bases between. Germline CDR1 and CDR2: MNHEY and SMNVEV (reference sequence). The CDR3 DNA sequence: TGTGCCAGCAGTTTACCCGGCGGGGGCACTGAAGCTTTCTTT. Translation: CASSLPGGGTEAFF.

The V and J genes are TRBV27 and TRBJ2-7; 7 positions match TRBD1. The V gene's germline CDR1 is MNHEY and CDR2 SMNVEV (reference sequence). This CDR3 spans 15 amino acids. V shed 0 bases and J 2 bases; nucleotides not matched to a gene: 4. The CDR3 loop is CASSLSRQGAYEQYF. CDR3 coding DNA: TGTGCCAGCAGTTTATCAAGGCAGGGGGCCTACGAGCAGTACTTC.

On this clone: At one end, the junction sequence differs from germline, possibly due to a read error. The chain combines TRBV7-7 with TRBJ2-3; TRBD2 might be the D (6 bases). Germline-derived CDR1 and CDR2 are SSHAT and FNYEAQ (reference sequence). There are 16 residues in the CDR3. CDR3 protein: CASSPIGTGGADTQYF. Written as DNA, the CDR3 is TGTGCTAGCAGCCCCATCGGGACCGGCGGGGCAGATACGCAGTATTTT.

This chain uses TRBV28 with TRBJ1-1, with a possible D match to TRBD1 (6 bases). This CDR3 contains 15 residues. Germline CDR1 and CDR2: MDHEN and SYDVKM. Trimming shortened V by 8 bases and J by 0 bases, and 16 bases separated the two germline ends. The CDR3 loop is CASLQRGGMNTEAFF. The CDR3 bases are TGTGCCAGCCTCCAGAGAGGGGGTATGAACACTGAAGCTTTCTTT.

The CDR3 DNA sequence: TGTGCCAGCAGTTACCCCCCAGACAGGGGATCCTACGAGCAGTACTTC. Protein: CASSYPPDRGSYEQYF. The chain uses TRBV6-6 and TRBJ2-7; 8 nucleotides line up with TRBD1. Germline V gives CDR1 MNHNY, CDR2 SVGAGI (reference sequence). Trimming removed 2 bases from V and 1 base from J; junction bases left unmatched: 7. This CDR3 comprises 16 residues.